What follows describes a single TCR beta chain. Some clones are missing from TCRdb's copy, which holds only in-frame ones; the method was immunoSEQ multiplex PCR. The sample lists about 160,000 clones, 82% occurring once. The sample comes from a study of blood T cell repertoires in COVID-19. The overall study: From the United States, Italy and Spain came samples of acute and convalescent COVID-19.

V shed 0 bases and J shed 3 bases, with 8 bases lying between them. The CDR3 runs 14 residues. In germline, CDR1 is SGHTA, CDR2 FQGNSA. Seattle's enrolled individuals joined amid active infection and were then monitored longitudinally. This TCR was sampled from a woman aged 40 to 50 with COVID-19, enrolled during active disease. The specimen sequenced was peripheral blood. This sequence joins TRBV7-2 and TRBJ2-5; D perhaps matches TRBD1 (5 bases). The CDR3 sequence is CASSLAQGKETQYF. The CDR3 region has the DNA TGTGCCAGCAGCTTAGCGCAGGGTAAAGAGACCCAGTACTTC.